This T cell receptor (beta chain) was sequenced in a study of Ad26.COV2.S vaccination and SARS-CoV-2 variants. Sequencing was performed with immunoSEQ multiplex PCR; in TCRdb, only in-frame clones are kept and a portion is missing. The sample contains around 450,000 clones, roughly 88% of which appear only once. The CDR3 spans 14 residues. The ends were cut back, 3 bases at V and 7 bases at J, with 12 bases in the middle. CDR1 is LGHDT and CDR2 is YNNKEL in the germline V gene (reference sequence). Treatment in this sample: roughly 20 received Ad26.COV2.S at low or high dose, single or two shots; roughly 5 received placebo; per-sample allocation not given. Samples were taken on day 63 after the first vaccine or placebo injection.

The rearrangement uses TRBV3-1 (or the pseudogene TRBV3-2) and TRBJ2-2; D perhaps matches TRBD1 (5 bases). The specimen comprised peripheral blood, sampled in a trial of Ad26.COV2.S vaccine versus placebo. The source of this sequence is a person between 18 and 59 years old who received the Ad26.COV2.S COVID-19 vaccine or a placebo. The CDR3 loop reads CASSHRSRGGELFF. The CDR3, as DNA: TGTGCCAGCAGCCATCGAAGTAGGGGCGGGGAGCTGTTTTTT.